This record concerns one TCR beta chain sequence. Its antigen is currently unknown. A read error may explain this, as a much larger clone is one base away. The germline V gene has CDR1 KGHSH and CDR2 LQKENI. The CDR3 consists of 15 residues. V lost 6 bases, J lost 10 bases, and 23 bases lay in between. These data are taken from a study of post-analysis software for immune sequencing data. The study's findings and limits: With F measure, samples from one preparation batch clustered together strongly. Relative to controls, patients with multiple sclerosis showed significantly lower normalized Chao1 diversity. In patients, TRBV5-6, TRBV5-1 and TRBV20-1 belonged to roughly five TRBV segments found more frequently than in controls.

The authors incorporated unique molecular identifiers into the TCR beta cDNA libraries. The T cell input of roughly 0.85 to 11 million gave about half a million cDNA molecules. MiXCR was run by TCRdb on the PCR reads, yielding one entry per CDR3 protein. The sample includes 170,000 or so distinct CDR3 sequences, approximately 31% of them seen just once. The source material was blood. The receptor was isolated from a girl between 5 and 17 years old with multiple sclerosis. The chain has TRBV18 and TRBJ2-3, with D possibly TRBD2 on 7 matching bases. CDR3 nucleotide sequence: TGTGCCAGCTCCCCCACGGAAGGGGGGGAGGATGCGCAGTATTTT. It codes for CASSPTEGGEDAQYF.